This T cell receptor (beta chain) derives from a study of response to subunit inactivated influenza vaccine. This clonotype was detected a few times. TCRdb re-called the RT-PCR reads with MiXCR, one entry per CDR3 protein. The top ten clones hold roughly 10% of a sample with under 950,000 distinct CDR3 sequences, 21% of them seen once. The receptor was isolated from a man aged 50 or older who received an inactivated influenza vaccine. The starting material was PBMCs from blood, obtained less than 6 days after vaccination.

CDR3 loop: CSAIMGDNQPQHF. DNA for the CDR3: TGCAGTGCTATAATGGGGGACAATCAGCCCCAGCATTTT. This chain joins TRBV20-1 and TRBJ1-5, with a weak D call TRBD1 (5 bases). The CDR3 is 13 residues long. Per the germline V gene, CDR1 is DFQATT and CDR2 is SNEGSKA (reference sequence). V was cut by 4 bases and J by 3 bases, with 10 bases left in between.